This T cell receptor (beta chain) was documented in a study of cytomegalovirus exposure and HLA in healthy donors. Study-level information: The 120 validation repertoires were reported in a later analysis to have been generated on the same platform as the approximately 600 first-cohort repertoires.

This CDR3 has 14 residues. Trimming removed 6 bases from V and 7 bases from J; junction bases left unmatched: 6. Germline CDR1 and CDR2: SNHLY and FYNNEI. With respect to this clone: Its antigen remains unidentified.

This table comes from immunoSEQ multiplex PCR, and its TCRdb copy is limited to in-frame clones, with some not included. The top ten hold under 0.8% of the sample, which has about 150,000 clones, 91% seen once. Study observations and caveats: Usually a TCR sequence was rare, but some public TCRs were found in many donors.

This chain uses TRBV2 with TRBJ1-4, with 9 bases matching TRBD1. The TCR comes from a man aged 18 to 30 in good health and CMV-seronegative. The sample was PBMCs. CDR3 in DNA: TGTGCCAGCAGCCCGGGACAGGGCGCTGAAAAACTGTTTTTT. It codes for CASSPGQGAEKLFF.